One and the same sample provided the 17 T cell receptor beta chains below, sequenced in a study of glioma-infiltrating T cells. The iRepertoire nested amplicon-rescue multiplex PCR amplified TCR alpha and beta CDR3s from RNA. TCRdb re-called the multiplex PCR reads with MiXCR, one entry per CDR3 protein. In the table there are about 400,000 distinct CDR3 sequences, 35% to 45% of which are singletons. The specimen was glioma tissue, nonneoplastic brain tissue, or PBMCs (not recorded which). Receptors were obtained from a human donor with low-grade glioma or glioblastoma, undergoing nonglioma brain surgery, or in good health (not recorded which).

Details on this clonotype: This may be a read error, as it is one base from a much larger clone. J is TRBJ2-7 and V is TRBV28; 9 bases map to TRBD1. The CDR3 spans 15 residues. CDR1 is MDHEN, CDR2 SYDVKM, per germline. The CDR3 spells CAGSSRRQGGVEQYF. CDR3 bases: TGTGCCGGCAGTTCGAGACGACAGGGGGGCGTCGAGCAGTACTTC.

This clonotype was observed once. Just one base apart from a much larger clone, this may be a read error. This chain joins TRBV20-1 and TRBJ1-1; no reliable D call. CDR3 length: 13 amino acids. The germline V gene encodes CDR1 DFQATT and CDR2 SNEGSKA (reference sequence). V gave up 2 bases and J gave up 1 base, with 8 bases separating them. For the CDR3, the DNA is TGCAGTGCTAGATCCCAGGAGAACACTGAAGCTTTCTTT. Its protein product is CSARSQENTEAFF.

The rearrangement links TRBV4-1 to TRBJ2-2, with a tentative D call TRBD2 (5 bases). The CDR3 has 15 residues. Deletions cut 0 bases from V and 7 bases from J, with 12 bases between. Per the germline V gene, CDR1 is MGHRA and CDR2 is YSYEKL. The CDR3 DNA sequence: TGCGCCAGCAGCCAAGAAGGGAGTCTTTTCGGGGAGCTGTTTTTT. As protein: CASSQEGSLFGELFF.

The V and J genes are TRBV25-1 and TRBJ2-7; 7 bases line up with TRBD1. Germline V gene sequence: CDR1 MGHDK, CDR2 SYGVNS. The V segment lost 10 bases and the J segment 7 bases; nucleotides outside the gene matches: 13. The CDR3 extends over 13 amino acids. The CDR3 DNA follows: TGTGCCACCACCCCGGGACAGCCCAAAGAGCAGTACTTC. Its protein product is CATTPGQPKEQYF.

This clonotype was picked up a small number of times. The chain joins TRBV20-1 to TRBJ2-3, with TRBD2 identical over 11 bases. This CDR3 contains 15 residues. The germline gives CDR1 DFQATT, CDR2 SNEGSKA (reference sequence). V gave up 7 bases and J gave up 5 bases; unmatched junction bases: 11. The CDR3 sequence: CSGVPGTSGRDTQYF. The DNA of the CDR3 is TGCAGTGGCGTTCCCGGGACTAGCGGTCGAGATACGCAGTATTTT.

This clonotype was picked up a small number of times. CDR3 nucleotides: TGTGCCAGTAGTATAGGAAGGACAGGCGAAGCTTTCTTT. As protein: CASSIGRTGEAFF. The J gene is TRBJ1-1, the V gene TRBV19; 7 bases are a match to TRBD1. J lost 8 bases, V lost 1 base, and 4 bases had no gene match. Germline V gene data show CDR1 as LNHDA and CDR2 as SQIVND (reference sequence). CDR3 size: 13 residues.

This rearrangement joins TRBV30 to TRBJ1-5; 9 nucleotides agree with TRBD1. The V gene end was trimmed by 4 bases and the J gene end by 6 bases; junction bases not matched to a gene: 10. Germline-derived CDR1 and CDR2 are GTSNPN and SVGIG (reference sequence). The CDR3 runs to 15 residues. The chain's CDR3 is CAWTPGTGLSQPQHF. The DNA for the CDR3 is TGTGCCTGGACCCCCGGGACAGGGCTAAGTCAGCCCCAGCATTTT. The full variable domain, its missing parts supplied by reference TRBV30 and TRBJ1-5, is SQTIHQWPATLVQPVGSPLSLECTVEGTSNPNLYWYRQAAGRGLQLLFYSVGIGQISSEVPQNLSASRPQDRQFILSSKKLLLSDSGFYLCAWTPGTGLSQPQHFGDGTRLSIL.

The chain has TRBV12-3 or TRBV12-4 and TRBJ2-1; D call uncertain. This CDR3 contains 16 residues. V lost 3 bases, J lost 3 bases, and 15 bases lay in between. CDR3: CASSLEIAPLYNEQFF. For the CDR3, the DNA is TGTGCCAGCAGTTTGGAGATAGCTCCTCTCTACAATGAGCAGTTCTTC.

The gene calls are TRBV27 and TRBJ2-2; TRBD1 matches at 7 bases. The trim removed 7 bases at V and 6 bases at J, leaving 11 bases unmatched. CDR1 is MNHEY, CDR2 SMNVEV, per germline (reference sequence). The CDR3 runs 15 residues. CDR3 sequence (DNA): TGTGCCAGCAAAGCCGTGACAGGGTGGTCCGGGGAGCTGTTTTTT. Amino acids: CASKAVTGWSGELFF.

Many counts were recorded for this clonotype. V is TRBV4-3 and J is TRBJ1-5; unclear D gene. Germline CDR1 LGHNA, CDR2 YSLEER. This CDR3 region has 15 residues. Deletions cut 1 base from V and 5 bases from J, with 12 bases between. CDR3 in DNA: TGCGCCAGCAGCCAAGGGCAGGAGCCTTATCAGCCCCAGCATTTT. Translated, it gives CASSQGQEPYQPQHF.

This clonotype was seen a few times. V and J are TRBV20-1 and TRBJ2-2, with a weak D call TRBD2 (5 bases). Germline CDR1 is DFQATT and CDR2 is SNEGSKA (reference sequence). The CDR3 extends over 16 amino acids. Between the trimmed V and J ends, which lost 0 bases and 0 bases, there was a span of 11 bases. CDR3 bases: TGCAGTGCTAGAGATTTGTCGCGGGCGAACACCGGGGAGCTGTTTTTT. Translated: CSARDLSRANTGELFF.

With respect to this clonotype: As the CDR3 is not closed by the conserved phenylalanine or tryptophan, this likely results from a read error. For the CDR3, the DNA is TGTGCCAGTAGGCCAGGGGTCGCCCAAGAGACCCAGTACCTC. Translation gives CASRPGVAQETQYL. The chain joins TRBV27 to TRBJ2-5, with D perhaps TRBD1 (6 bases). CDR1 MNHEY and CDR2 SMNVEV come from the germline V gene (reference sequence). The V end lost 9 bases, the J end lost 1 base, and 15 bases lay between the germline ends. The CDR3 extends over 14 amino acids.

The chain combines TRBV6-1 with TRBJ2-7; D gene unclear. Trimming pared 7 bases from V and 7 bases from J, leaving 23 bases between. This CDR3 has 15 residues. Germline lookup yields CDR1 MNHNS and CDR2 SASEGT. Written as DNA, the CDR3 is TGTGCCAGCACCAACCGGGTTACAAAGGGCAATGAGCAGTACTTC. Translated, it gives CASTNRVTKGNEQYF.

The sample holds one count of this clonotype. The chain has TRBV7-3 and TRBJ2-2; the match to TRBD2 covers 11 bases. Germline CDR1 SGHTA, CDR2 FQGTGA. The V and J ends lost 5 bases and 3 bases, in that order; junction bases with no gene match: 8. This CDR3 region has 17 residues. For the CDR3, the DNA is TGTGCCAGCAGCCCGACCTTGGGACTAGCGGACACCGGGGAGCTGTTTTTT. It translates to CASSPTLGLADTGELFF.

The chain joins TRBV28 to TRBJ1-1; D is unresolved. The germline V and J ends were trimmed by 1 base and 4 bases, with 10 bases remaining between them. In germline, CDR1 is MDHEN, CDR2 SYDVKM. The CDR3 sequence is 14 residues long. The CDR3 nucleotides read TGTGCCAGCAGTTTATCAGACCTGGGCACTGAAGCTTTCTTT. It translates to CASSLSDLGTEAFF. Supplemented by reference TRBV28 and TRBJ1-1, the full variable domain reads DVKVTQSSRYLVKRTGEKVFLECVQDMDHENMFWYRQDPGLGLRLIYFSYDVKMKEKGDIPEGYSVSREKKERFSLILESASTNQTSMYLCASSLSDLGTEAFFGQGTRLTVV.

This clonotype was recorded a few times. The chain joins TRBV5-5 to TRBJ1-2; possible D gene TRBD1, 5 bases. From germline, CDR1 is SGHKS and CDR2 YYEKEE (reference sequence). CDR3 size: 14 residues. V dropped 0 bases and J dropped 6 bases, with 12 bases sitting between them. The CDR3 loop is CASSLVGRVDGYTF. The CDR3 coding sequence is TGTGCCAGCAGCTTGGTCGGCAGGGTTGATGGCTACACCTTC.

The chain is built from TRBV29-1 and TRBJ2-7, with D unresolved. CDR1 is SQVTM and CDR2 is ANQGSEA in the germline V gene. The germline V and J ends were trimmed by 6 bases and 6 bases, with 21 bases remaining between them. There are 14 residues in the CDR3. DNA for the CDR3: TGCAGCGTCGGACCAATGCGTCCCTTAAGCGAGCAGTACTTC. Its protein product is CSVGPMRPLSEQYF.